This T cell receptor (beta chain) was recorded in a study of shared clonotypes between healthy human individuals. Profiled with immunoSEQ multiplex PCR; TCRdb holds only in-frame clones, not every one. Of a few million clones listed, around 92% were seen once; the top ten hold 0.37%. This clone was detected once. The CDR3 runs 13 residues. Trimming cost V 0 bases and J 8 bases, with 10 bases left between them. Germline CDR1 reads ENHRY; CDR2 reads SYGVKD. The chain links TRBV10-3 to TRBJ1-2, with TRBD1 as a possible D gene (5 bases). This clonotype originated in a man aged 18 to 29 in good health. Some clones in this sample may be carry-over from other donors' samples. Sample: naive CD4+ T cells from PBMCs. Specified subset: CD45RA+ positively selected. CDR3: CAISESQGSGYTF. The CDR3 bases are TGTGCCATCAGTGAGTCGCAGGGTTCAGGCTACACCTTC.